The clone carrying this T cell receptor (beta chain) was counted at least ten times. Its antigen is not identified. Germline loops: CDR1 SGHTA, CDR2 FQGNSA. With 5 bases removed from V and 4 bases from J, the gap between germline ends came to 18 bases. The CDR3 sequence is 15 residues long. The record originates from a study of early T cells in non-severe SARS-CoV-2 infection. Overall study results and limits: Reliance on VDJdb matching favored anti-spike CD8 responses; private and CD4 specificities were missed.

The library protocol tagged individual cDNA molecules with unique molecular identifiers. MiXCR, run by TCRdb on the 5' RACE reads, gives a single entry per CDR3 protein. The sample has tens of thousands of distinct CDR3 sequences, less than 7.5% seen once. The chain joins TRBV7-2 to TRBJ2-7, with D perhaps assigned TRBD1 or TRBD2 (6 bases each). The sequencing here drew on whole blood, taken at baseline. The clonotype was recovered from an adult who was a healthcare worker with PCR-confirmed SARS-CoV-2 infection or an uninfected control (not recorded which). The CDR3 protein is CASSSRGGFGYEQYF. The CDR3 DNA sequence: TGTGCCAGCAGCAGCCGAGGGGGGTTCGGTTACGAGCAGTACTTC.